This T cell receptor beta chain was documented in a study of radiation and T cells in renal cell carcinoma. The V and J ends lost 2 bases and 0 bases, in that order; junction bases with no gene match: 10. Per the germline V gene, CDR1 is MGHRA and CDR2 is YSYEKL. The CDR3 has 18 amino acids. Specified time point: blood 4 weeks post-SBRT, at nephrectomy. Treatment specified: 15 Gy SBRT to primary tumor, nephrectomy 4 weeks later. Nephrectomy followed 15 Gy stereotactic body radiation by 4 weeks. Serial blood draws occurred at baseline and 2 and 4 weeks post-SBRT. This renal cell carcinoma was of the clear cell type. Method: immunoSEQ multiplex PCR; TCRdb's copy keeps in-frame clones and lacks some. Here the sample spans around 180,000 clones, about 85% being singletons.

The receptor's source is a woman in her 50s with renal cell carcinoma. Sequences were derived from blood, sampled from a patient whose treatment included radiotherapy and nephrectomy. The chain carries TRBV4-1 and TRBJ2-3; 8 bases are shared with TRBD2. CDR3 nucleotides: TGCGCCAGCAGCCAAACGTATCTTAGCGGGGAGAGCACAGATACGCAGTATTTT. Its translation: CASSQTYLSGESTDTQYF.